Included here is one T cell receptor (beta chain) sequence, with context. The data are from a study of blood T cell repertoires in COVID-19. Turning to the study itself: Samples taken during acute and convalescent COVID-19 were collected in the United States, Italy and Spain. From T cells, B-cell-depleted T cells, or PBMCs came the material, which was cDNA or gDNA.

Original methodology: Amplified reference gene primers provided the basis for estimating nucleated cell counts. TCRdb keeps only in-frame clones here, not all; method: immunoSEQ multiplex PCR. The DNA was the basis for D and trimming; V, J and clone size are from that table. The sample records roughly 140,000 clones, approximately 73% being singletons. CDR1 and CDR2 from the germline V gene are SGDLS and YYNGEE. The CDR3 sequence is 17 residues long. The J segment lost 4 bases and the V segment lost 3 bases, leaving 12 bases of the junction unmatched. The sample taken for sequencing was peripheral blood. The J gene is TRBJ2-3, the V gene TRBV9; 9 nucleotides align to TRBD1. The sequence derives from a woman over 75 with acute or convalescent COVID-19. CDR3 bases: TGTGCCAGCAGCGGTTCCGGGACAGGGATAAGCGCAGATACGCAGTATTTT. Protein: CASSGSGTGISADTQYF.